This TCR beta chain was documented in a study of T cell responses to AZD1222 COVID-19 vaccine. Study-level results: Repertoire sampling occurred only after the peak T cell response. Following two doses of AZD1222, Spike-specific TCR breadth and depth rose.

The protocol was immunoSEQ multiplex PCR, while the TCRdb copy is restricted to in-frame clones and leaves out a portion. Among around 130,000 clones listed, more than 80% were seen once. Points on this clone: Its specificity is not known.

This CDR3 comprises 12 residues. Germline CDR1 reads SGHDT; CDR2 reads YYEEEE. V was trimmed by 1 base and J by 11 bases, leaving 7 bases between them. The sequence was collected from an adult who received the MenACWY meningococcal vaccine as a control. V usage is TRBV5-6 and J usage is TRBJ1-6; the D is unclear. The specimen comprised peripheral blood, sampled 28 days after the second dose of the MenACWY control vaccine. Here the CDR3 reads CASSLLGAPLHF. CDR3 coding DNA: TGTGCCAGCAGCTTGCTGGGTGCACCCCTCCACTTT.